Presented here are 3 T cell receptor beta chains from one specimen sequenced in a study of blood T cell repertoires in COVID-19. Clones were sequenced by immunoSEQ multiplex PCR, and TCRdb holds only the in-frame ones, with some missing. The sample lists fewer than 350,000 clones; 70% to 90% were seen once. What was sequenced was PBMCs or T cells enriched from blood (not recorded which). The receptors stem from a man aged 30 to 45 who had recovered from COVID-19.

This chain connects TRBV12-3 or TRBV12-4 to TRBJ1-2; tentatively, D is TRBD1 (5 bases). The CDR3 length is 13 residues. Trimming took 3 bases from V and 8 from J, leaving 13 bases between them. CDR3 protein: CASSFRAGRGYTF. CDR3 bases: TGTGCCAGCAGTTTTCGGGCAGGGCGAGGCTACACCTTC.

The V call is TRBV10-3, the J call TRBJ1-1, with D maybe TRBD1 (5 bases). Trimming pared 7 bases from V and 0 bases from J, leaving 12 bases between. This CDR3 comprises 14 residues. Germline CDR1 reads ENHRY; CDR2 reads SYGVKD. CDR3 amino acids: CAINPGGVNTEAFF. In DNA, the CDR3 is TGTGCCATCAACCCCGGGGGGGTGAACACTGAAGCTTTCTTT.

The rearrangement joins TRBV29-1 to TRBJ2-3, with 7 bases fitting TRBD2. Trimming took 6 bases from V and 8 from J; bases not matched to a gene: 5. Germline V gene sequence: CDR1 SQVTM, CDR2 ANQGSEA. The CDR3 is 11 amino acids. The CDR3 DNA sequence: TGCAGCGTGGGGGAGGGCGTTACGCAGTATTTT. Its protein product is CSVGEGVTQYF.